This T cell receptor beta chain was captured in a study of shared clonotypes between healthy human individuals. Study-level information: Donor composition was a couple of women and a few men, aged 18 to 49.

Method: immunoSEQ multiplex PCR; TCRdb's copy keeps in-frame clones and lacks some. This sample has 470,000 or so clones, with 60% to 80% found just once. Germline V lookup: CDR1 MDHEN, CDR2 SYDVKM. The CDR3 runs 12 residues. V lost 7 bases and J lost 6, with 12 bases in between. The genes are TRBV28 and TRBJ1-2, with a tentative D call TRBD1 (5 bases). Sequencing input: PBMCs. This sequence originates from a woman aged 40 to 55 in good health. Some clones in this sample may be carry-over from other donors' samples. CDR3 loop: CASTLGGNGYTF. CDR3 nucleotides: TGTGCCAGCACCCTGGGGGGGAATGGCTACACCTTC.